The rows below give T cell receptor beta chains drawn from one sample of a study of early T cells in non-severe SARS-CoV-2 infection. Each CDR3 protein gets one entry after TCRdb re-called the 5' RACE reads with MiXCR. The sample lists some 57,000 distinct CDR3 sequences; 8% to 13% were seen once. Input material: whole blood. These receptors came from an adult who was a healthcare worker with PCR-confirmed SARS-CoV-2 infection or an uninfected control (not recorded which). Both conserved end residues are part of each CDR3. D genes are given only for firm matches. Expanded clones are given a class, and other clones once, few, many or no size at all.

d_call clone_size j_call v_call cdr3_nt cdr3_aa
TRBD1 NA TRBJ2-3 TRBV5-1 TGCGCCAGCAGCTTGGACAGGGGGCGTGGTACGCAGTATTTT CASSLDRGRGTQYF
TRBD2 many TRBJ2-3 TRBV5-1 TGCGCCAGCAGCTCCACCCATAGCGGGAGCACAGATACGCAGTATTTT CASSSTHSGSTDTQYF
TRBD1 NA TRBJ1-6 TRBV7-9 TGTGCCAGCAGTCGGCGGGACAGGGCTAATTCACCCCTCCACTTT CASSRRDRANSPLHF
NA many TRBJ1-6 TRBV9 TGTGCCAGCAGCGTCATGTCAGGGGCTAGTAATTCACCCCTCCACTTT CASSVMSGASNSPLHF
NA few TRBJ1-1 TRBV7-2 TGTGCCAGCAGCTTAGGCCGACGGGGATTAAAGGAAGCTTTCTTT CASSLGRRGLKEAFF
TRBD1 many TRBJ1-1 TRBV27 TGTGCCAGCAGTTTAGATGGCAGGGGGCTGAACACTGAAGCTTTCTTT CASSLDGRGLNTEAFF
NA many TRBJ2-7 TRBV10-2 TGCGCCAGCAGTGAGTCCCTTTGGAAGTACGAGCAGTACTTC CASSESLWKYEQYF
NA NA TRBJ2-1 TRBV19 TGTGCCAGTAGTCCGCGAGGATCCGACTACAATGAGCAGTTCTTC CASSPRGSDYNEQFF
NA NA TRBJ2-1 TRBV7-9 TGTGCCAGCAGCCCAAGCTCCTACAATGAGCAGTTCTTC CASSPSSYNEQFF
TRBD2 NA TRBJ2-7 TRBV7-6 TGTGCCAGCAGCCCCCAGCGGGGGGTTTCCTACGAGCAGTACTTC CASSPQRGVSYEQYF
TRBD2 NA TRBJ2-1 TRBV7-2 TGTGCCAGCAGCTCTAGCGGGAGCGGTGAGCAGTTCTTC CASSSSGSGEQFF
TRBD1 few TRBJ1-4 TRBV6-5 TGTGCCAGCAGTTTACAGGGGCCGTCGGGAAAACTGTTTTTT CASSLQGPSGKLFF
TRBD1 many TRBJ1-5 TRBV2 TGTGCCAGCAGTGAATTTAATGGGGACAGGGGGCGGCGGCAGCCCCAGCATTTT CASSEFNGDRGRRQPQHF
TRBD1 many TRBJ1-2 TRBV7-9 TGTGCCAGCAGCTACGAGACAGGGAACAACTATGGCTACACCTTC CASSYETGNNYGYTF